The 5 T cell receptor beta chains presented below share a single source sample, sequenced in a study of T cells in Graves' hyperthyroidism and ophthalmopathy. Amplified TCR beta CDR3 regions came from RNA transcripts. The TCR CDR3 first-round RT-PCR relied on the HTBI primer set. MiXCR was run by TCRdb on the multiplex PCR reads, yielding one entry per CDR3 protein. The repertoire holds approximately 400,000 distinct CDR3 sequences, with about 14% as singletons. Input material: blood. Receptors originate from a woman aged 30 to 39 with Graves' ophthalmopathy.

This clonotype was found a few times. V gene TRBV6-1 combines with J gene TRBJ2-1; D is uncertain. V lost 7 bases and J lost 8, with 12 bases in between. The CDR3 consists of 12 residues. Germline loops: CDR1 MNHNS, CDR2 SASEGT. The CDR3 is CASIWVGDEQFF. The CDR3 DNA reads as TGTGCCAGCATTTGGGTGGGTGATGAGCAGTTCTTC.

Ten or more counts support this clonotype. The chain combines TRBV12-3 or TRBV12-4 with TRBJ2-2; D remains ambiguous. V lost 6 bases to trimming and J lost 0 bases, with 8 bases between them. The CDR3 sequence is 14 residues long. The CDR3 coding sequence is TGTGCCAGCAGGCTATCTACGAACACCGGGGAGCTGTTTTTT. Residues: CASRLSTNTGELFF.

To note about this clonotype: The junction shows a germline mismatch at one end, possibly a read error. The rearrangement links TRBV10-3 to TRBJ1-6; a weak D match, TRBD1 (6 bases). Germline CDR1 ENHRY, CDR2 SYGVKD. The CDR3 runs 14 residues. Written as DNA, the CDR3 is TGTGCCACCAGTGCAGGGGATTCAAATTCACCCCTCCACTTT. It yields the protein CATSAGDSNSPLHF.

This clonotype was recorded many times. This chain connects TRBV11-2 to TRBJ2-1; D gene ambiguous. The CDR3 is 13 amino acids. Germline lookup yields CDR1 SGHAT and CDR2 FQNNGV. The V and J ends lost 2 bases and 6 bases respectively, with 8 bases between them. CDR3 in amino acids: CASSLSGLNEQFF. CDR3 nucleotide sequence: TGTGCCAGCAGCTTATCTGGGCTCAATGAGCAGTTCTTC. Based on the CDR3 plus reference TRBV11-2 and TRBJ2-1, the full variable domain is EAGVAQSPRYKIIEKRQSVAFWCNPISGHATLYWYQQILGQGPKLLIQFQNNGVVDDSQLPKDRFSAERLKGVDSTLKIQPAKLEDSAVYLCASSLSGLNEQFFGPGTRLTVL.

In its sample, this clonotype was seen many times. The V and J genes are TRBV5-6 and TRBJ1-6; D is perhaps TRBD1 (6 bases). The germline V gene has CDR1 SGHDT and CDR2 YYEEEE. V was shortened by 0 bases and J by 7 bases, with 11 bases between the two germline ends. The CDR3 runs 15 residues. This CDR3 is CASSLAGQANSPLHF. CDR3 in DNA: TGTGCCAGCAGCTTGGCGGGACAAGCAAATTCACCCCTCCACTTT.